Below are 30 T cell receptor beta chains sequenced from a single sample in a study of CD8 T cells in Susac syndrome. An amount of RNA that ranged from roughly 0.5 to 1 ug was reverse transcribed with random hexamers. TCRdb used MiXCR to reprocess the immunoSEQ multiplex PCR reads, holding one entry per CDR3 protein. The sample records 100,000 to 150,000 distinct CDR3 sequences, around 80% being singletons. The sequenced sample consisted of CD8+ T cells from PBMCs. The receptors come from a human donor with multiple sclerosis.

The CDR3 DNA reads as TGTGCCAGCATTCAGGGACCGATGAACACTGAAGCTTTCTTT. Translating it yields CASIQGPMNTEAFF. This chain links TRBV5-6 with TRBJ1-1; D may be TRBD1 (5 bases). V dropped 6 bases and J dropped 0 bases, with 12 bases sitting between them. There are 14 residues in the CDR3. The germline V gene encodes CDR1 SGHDT and CDR2 YYEEEE.

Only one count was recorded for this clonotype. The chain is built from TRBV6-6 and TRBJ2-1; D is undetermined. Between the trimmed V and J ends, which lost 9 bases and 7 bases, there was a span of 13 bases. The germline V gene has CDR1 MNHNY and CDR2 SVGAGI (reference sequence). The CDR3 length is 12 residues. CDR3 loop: CASALTRNEQFF. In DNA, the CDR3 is TGTGCCAGTGCCCTGACTCGGAATGAGCAGTTCTTC.

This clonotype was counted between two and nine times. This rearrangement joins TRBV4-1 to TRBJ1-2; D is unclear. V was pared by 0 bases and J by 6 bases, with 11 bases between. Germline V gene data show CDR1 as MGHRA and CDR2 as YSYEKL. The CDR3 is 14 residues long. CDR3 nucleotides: TGCGCCAGCAGCCAAGATTACTCATGGGATGGCTACACCTTC. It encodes CASSQDYSWDGYTF.

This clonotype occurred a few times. DNA for the CDR3: TGTGCCAGCAGCTTGAACATGGATCAGTTCTTC. Protein: CASSLNMDQFF. The chain uses TRBV7-6 and TRBJ2-1; no firm D call. Germline V lookup: CDR1 SGHVS, CDR2 FNYEAQ. The V and J ends lost 3 bases and 13 bases respectively, with 10 bases between them. The CDR3 length is 11 residues. Full variable domain (outside the CDR3, taken from reference TRBV7-6 and TRBJ2-1): GAGVSQSPRYKVTKRGQDVALRCDPISGHVSLYWYRQALGQGPEFLTYFNYEAQQDKSGLPNDRFSAERPEGSISTLTIQRTEQRDSAMYRCASSLNMDQFFGPGTRLTVL.

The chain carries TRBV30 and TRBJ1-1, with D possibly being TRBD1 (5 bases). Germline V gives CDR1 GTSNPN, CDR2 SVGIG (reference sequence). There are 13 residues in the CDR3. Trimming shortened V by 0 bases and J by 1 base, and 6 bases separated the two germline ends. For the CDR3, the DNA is TGTGCCTGGAGTGTACAGGCGAACACTGAAGCTTTCTTT. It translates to CAWSVQANTEAFF.

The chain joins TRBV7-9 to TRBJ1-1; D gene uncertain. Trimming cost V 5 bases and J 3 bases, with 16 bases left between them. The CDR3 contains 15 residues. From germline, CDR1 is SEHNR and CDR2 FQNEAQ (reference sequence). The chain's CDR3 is CASSPLSRPYTEAFF. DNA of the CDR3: TGTGCCAGCAGCCCATTGAGCCGGCCGTACACTGAAGCTTTCTTT. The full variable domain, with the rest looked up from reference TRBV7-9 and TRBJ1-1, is DTGVSQNPRHKITKRGQNVTFRCDPISEHNRLYWYRQTLGQGPEFLTYFQNEAQLEKSRLLSDRFSAERPKGSFSTLEIQRTEQGDSAMYLCASSPLSRPYTEAFFGQGTRLTVV.

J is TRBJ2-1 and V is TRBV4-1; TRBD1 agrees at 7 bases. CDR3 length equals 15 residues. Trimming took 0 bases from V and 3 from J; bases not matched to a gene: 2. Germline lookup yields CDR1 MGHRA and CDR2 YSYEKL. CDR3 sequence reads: CASSQEGTDYNEQFF. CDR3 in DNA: TGCGCCAGCAGCCAAGAAGGGACAGACTACAATGAGCAGTTCTTC.

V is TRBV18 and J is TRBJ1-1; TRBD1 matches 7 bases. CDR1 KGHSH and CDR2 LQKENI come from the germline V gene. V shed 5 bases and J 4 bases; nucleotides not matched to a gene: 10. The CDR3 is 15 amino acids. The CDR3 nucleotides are TGTGCCAGCTCAAATGGCGAGGGGGCGCTCACTGAAGCTTTCTTT. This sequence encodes CASSNGEGALTEAFF.

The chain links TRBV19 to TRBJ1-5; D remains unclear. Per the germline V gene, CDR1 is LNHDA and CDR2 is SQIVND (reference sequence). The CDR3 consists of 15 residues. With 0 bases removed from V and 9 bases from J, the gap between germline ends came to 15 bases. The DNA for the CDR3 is TGTGCCAGTAGTATAGATCCGGGCCCGGGTTCGCCCCAGCATTTT. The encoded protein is CASSIDPGPGSPQHF.

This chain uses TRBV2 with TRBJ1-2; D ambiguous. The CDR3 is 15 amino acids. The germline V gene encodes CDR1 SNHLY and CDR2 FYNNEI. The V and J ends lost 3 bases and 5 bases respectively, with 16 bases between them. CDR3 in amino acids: CASSDAKGLGYGYTF. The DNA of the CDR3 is TGTGCCAGCAGTGATGCCAAGGGTCTAGGGTATGGCTACACCTTC.

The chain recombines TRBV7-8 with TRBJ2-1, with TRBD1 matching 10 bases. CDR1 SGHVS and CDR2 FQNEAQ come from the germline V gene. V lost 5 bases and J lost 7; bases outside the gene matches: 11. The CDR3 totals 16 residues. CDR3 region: CASSLHAGTGVNEQFF. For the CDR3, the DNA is TGTGCCAGCAGCCTTCATGCCGGGACAGGGGTTAATGAGCAGTTCTTC.

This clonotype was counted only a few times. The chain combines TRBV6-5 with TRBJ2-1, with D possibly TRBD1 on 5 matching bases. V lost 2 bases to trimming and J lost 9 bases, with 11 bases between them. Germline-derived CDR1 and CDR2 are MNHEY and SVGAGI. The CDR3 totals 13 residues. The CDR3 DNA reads TGTGCCAGCAGTTACGGGGCTCCGGGTGAGCAGTTCTTC. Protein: CASSYGAPGEQFF.

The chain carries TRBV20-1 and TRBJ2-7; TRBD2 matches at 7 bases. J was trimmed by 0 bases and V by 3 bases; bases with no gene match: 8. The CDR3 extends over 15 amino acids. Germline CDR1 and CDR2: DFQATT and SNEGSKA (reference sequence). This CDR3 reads CSASGRGGLSYEQYF. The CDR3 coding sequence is TGCAGTGCTAGTGGCCGCGGGGGACTCTCCTACGAGCAGTACTTC.

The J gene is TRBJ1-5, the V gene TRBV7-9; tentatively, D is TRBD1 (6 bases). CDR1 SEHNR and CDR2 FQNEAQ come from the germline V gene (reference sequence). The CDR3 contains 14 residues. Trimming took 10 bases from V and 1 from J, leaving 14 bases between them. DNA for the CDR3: TGTGCCATCTCACAGGGAGAGAGCAATCAGCCCCAGCATTTT. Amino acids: CAISQGESNQPQHF.

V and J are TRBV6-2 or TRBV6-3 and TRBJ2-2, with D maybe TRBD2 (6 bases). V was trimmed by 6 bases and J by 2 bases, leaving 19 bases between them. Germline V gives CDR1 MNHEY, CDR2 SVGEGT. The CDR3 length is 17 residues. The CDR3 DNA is TGTGCCAGCAGACCCCCTAGCGAGAGGCCCAACACCGGGGAGCTGTTTTTT. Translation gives CASRPPSERPNTGELFF.

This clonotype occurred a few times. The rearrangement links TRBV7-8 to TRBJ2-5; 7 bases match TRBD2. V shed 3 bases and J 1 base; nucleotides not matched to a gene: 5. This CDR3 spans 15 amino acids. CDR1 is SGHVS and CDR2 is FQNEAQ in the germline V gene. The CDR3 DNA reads TGTGCCAGCAGCTTTGGGCTAGCGGTCCAAGAGACCCAGTACTTC. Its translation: CASSFGLAVQETQYF.

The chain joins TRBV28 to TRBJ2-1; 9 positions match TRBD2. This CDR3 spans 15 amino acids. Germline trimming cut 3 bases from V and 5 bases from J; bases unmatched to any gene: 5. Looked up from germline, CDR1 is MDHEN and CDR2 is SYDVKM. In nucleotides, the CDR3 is TGTGCCAGCAGTTTCCGCGGGAGGGTCGACAATGAGCAGTTCTTC. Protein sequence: CASSFRGRVDNEQFF.

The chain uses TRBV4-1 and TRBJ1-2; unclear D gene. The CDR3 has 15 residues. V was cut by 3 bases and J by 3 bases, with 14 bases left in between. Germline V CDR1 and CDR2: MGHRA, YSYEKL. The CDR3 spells CASSQDNEGHYGYTF. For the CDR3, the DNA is TGCGCCAGCAGCCAGGATAACGAAGGTCACTATGGCTACACCTTC.

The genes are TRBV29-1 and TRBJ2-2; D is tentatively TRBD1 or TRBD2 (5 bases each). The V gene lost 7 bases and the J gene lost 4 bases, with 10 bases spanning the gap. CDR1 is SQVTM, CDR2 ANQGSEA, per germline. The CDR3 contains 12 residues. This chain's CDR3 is CSAAGATGELFF. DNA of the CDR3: TGCAGCGCCGCCGGGGCCACCGGGGAGCTGTTTTTT.

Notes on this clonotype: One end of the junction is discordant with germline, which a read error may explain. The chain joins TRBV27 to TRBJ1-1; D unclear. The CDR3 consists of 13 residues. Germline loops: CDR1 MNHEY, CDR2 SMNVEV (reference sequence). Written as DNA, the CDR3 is TGTGCCAGCAGTCTATCTCGGGCGACTGAAGCTTTCTTT. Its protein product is CASSLSRATEAFF.

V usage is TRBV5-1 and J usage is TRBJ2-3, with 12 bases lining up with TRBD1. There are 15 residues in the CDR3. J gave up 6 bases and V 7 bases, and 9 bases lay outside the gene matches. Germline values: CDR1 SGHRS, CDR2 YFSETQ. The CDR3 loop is CASFPGTGGSDTQYF. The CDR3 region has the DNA TGCGCCAGCTTCCCCGGGACAGGGGGCAGTGATACGCAGTATTTT.

CDR3 protein: CASSEASWDRRDGYTF. The CDR3 DNA sequence: TGTGCCAGCAGTGAAGCTTCCTGGGACAGAAGGGATGGCTACACCTTC. The chain recombines TRBV6-1 with TRBJ1-2, with 7 bases identical to TRBD1. Germline trimming cut 0 bases from V and 6 bases from J; bases unmatched to any gene: 10. CDR3 length: 16 residues. Germline loops: CDR1 MNHNS, CDR2 SASEGT.

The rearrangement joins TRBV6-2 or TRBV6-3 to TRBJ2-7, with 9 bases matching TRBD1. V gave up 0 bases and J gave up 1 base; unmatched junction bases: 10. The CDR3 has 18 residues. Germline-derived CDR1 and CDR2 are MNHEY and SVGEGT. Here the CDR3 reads CASSYSPGTGTLSYEQYV. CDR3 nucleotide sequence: TGTGCCAGCAGTTACTCCCCCGGGACAGGGACCCTTTCCTACGAGCAGTACGTC.

For the CDR3, the DNA is TGCGCCAGCAGCAAGATAGCGGGGCCAACCGGGGAGCTGTTTTTT. It translates to CASSKIAGPTGELFF. The chain joins TRBV5-1 to TRBJ2-2; the match to TRBD2 covers 8 bases. This CDR3 has 15 residues. J gave up 5 bases and V 4 bases, and 7 bases lay outside the gene matches. CDR1 and CDR2 (germline): SGHRS, YFSETQ.

The CDR3 bases are TGTGCCAGCAGTTACCCTCGGCTAGCGGGGGCCTATTTCACAGATACGCAGTATTTT. Translation gives CASSYPRLAGAYFTDTQYF. The rearrangement links TRBV6-5 to TRBJ2-3, with TRBD2 identical over 10 bases. The junction had 13 bases not matched to a gene; V was cut back by 2 bases and J by 2 bases. CDR3 size: 19 residues. Germline values: CDR1 MNHEY, CDR2 SVGAGI.

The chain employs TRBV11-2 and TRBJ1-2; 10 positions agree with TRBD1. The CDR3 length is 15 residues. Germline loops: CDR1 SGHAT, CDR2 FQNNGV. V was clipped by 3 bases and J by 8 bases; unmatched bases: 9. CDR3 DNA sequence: TGTGCCAGCAGCTTGTCCGGGACAGGGGCGTTCGGCTACACCTTC. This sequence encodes CASSLSGTGAFGYTF.

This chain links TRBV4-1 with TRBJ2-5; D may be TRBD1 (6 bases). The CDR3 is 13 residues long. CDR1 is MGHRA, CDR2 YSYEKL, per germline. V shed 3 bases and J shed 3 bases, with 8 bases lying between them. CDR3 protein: CASSQRTEETQYF. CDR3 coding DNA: TGCGCCAGCAGCCAGCGGACAGAAGAGACCCAGTACTTC.

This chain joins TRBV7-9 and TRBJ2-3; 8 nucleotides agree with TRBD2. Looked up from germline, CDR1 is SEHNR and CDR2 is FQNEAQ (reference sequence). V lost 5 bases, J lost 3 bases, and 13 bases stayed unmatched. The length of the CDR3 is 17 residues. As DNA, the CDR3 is TGTGCCAGCAGCGCGGCTATCCGGGGGGGGCAGACAGATACGCAGTATTTT. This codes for CASSAAIRGGQTDTQYF. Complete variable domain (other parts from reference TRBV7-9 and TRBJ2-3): DTGVSQNPRHKITKRGQNVTFRCDPISEHNRLYWYRQTLGQGPEFLTYFQNEAQLEKSRLLSDRFSAERPKGSFSTLEIQRTEQGDSAMYLCASSAAIRGGQTDTQYFGPGTRLTVL.

CDR3 loop: CASSFAYEQYV. CDR3 nucleotides: TGTGCCAGCAGCTTCGCCTACGAGCAGTACGTC. This sequence joins TRBV7-9 and TRBJ2-7; D remains ambiguous. V was cut by 3 bases and J by 2 bases, with 2 bases left in between. CDR1 and CDR2 (germline): SEHNR, FQNEAQ (reference sequence). CDR3 length equals 11 residues.

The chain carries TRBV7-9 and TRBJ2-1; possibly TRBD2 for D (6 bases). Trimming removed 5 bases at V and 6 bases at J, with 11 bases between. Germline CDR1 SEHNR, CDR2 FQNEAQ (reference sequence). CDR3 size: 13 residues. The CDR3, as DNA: TGTGCCAGCAGCCGGGACTCCCTCAATGAGCAGTTCTTC. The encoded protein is CASSRDSLNEQFF.